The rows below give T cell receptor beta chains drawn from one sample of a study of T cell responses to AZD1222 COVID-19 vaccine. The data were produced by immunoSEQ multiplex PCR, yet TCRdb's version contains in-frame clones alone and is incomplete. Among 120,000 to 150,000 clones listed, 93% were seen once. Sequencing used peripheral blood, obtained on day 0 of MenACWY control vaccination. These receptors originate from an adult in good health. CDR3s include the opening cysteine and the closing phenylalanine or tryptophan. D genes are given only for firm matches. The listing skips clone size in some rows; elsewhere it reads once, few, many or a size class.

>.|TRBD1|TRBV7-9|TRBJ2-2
CASGSKWGTGFHTGELFF
TGTGCCAGCGGCTCAAAATGGGGGACAGGGTTTCACACCGGGGAGCTGTTTTTT
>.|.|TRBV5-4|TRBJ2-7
CASSPTPGKIHEQYF
TGTGCCAGCAGCCCCACGCCAGGGAAGATCCACGAGCAGTACTTC
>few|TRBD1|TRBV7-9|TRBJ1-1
CASSARGGQDYTEAFF
TGTGCCAGCAGCGCCCGAGGAGGACAGGACTACACTGAAGCTTTCTTT
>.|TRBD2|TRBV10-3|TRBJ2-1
CAISEFSGLAGNEQFF
TGTGCCATCAGTGAGTTTTCGGGACTAGCGGGGAATGAGCAGTTCTTC
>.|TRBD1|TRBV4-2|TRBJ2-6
CASSQTGLAGANVLTF
TGTGCCAGCAGCCAGACAGGGCTAGCTGGGGCCAACGTCCTGACTTTC
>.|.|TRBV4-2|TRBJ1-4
CASSQDRFEKLFF
TGTGCCAGCAGCCAAGACAGGTTTGAAAAACTGTTTTTT
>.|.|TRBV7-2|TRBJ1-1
CASSPGGGAMNTEAFF
TGTGCCAGCAGCCCCGGGGGTGGCGCCATGAACACTGAAGCTTTCTTT
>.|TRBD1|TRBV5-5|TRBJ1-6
CASSAPGQGPYNSPLHF
TGTGCCAGCAGCGCACCGGGACAGGGGCCTTATAATTCACCCCTCCACTTT
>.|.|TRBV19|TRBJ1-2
CASRSLGGGGYTF
TGTGCCAGTAGGAGTCTTGGAGGTGGTGGCTACACCTTC
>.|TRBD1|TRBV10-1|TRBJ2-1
CASSESQGAWVHEQFF
TGCGCCAGCAGTGAGTCCCAGGGGGCGTGGGTCCATGAGCAGTTCTTC
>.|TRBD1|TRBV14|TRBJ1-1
CASSQMGQGMNTEAFF
TGTGCCAGCAGCCAAATGGGACAGGGAATGAACACTGAAGCTTTCTTT
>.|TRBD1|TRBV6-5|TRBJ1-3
CASSYSGTGGNTIYF
TGTGCCAGCAGTTACTCAGGGACAGGGGGAAACACCATATATTTT
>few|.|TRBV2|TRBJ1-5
CASDRDSNQPQHF
TGTGCCAGCGACCGGGATAGCAATCAGCCCCAGCATTTT
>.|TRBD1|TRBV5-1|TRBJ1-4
CASRRGTGETNEKLFF
TGCGCCAGCAGGCGGGGGACAGGGGAAACTAATGAAAAACTGTTTTTT
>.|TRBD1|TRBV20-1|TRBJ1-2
CSASEQGDYGYTF
TGCAGTGCTAGTGAACAGGGGGACTATGGCTACACCTTC
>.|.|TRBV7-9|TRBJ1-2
CASSPITYGYTF
TGTGCCAGCAGCCCGATTACCTATGGCTACACCTTC
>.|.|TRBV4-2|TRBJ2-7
CASSQDGGGPYEQYF
TGTGCCAGCAGCCAAGATGGGGGGGGGCCCTACGAGCAGTACTTC
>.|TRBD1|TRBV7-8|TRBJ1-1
CASSLAGQTAEAFF
TGTGCCAGCAGCTTAGCGGGACAGACGGCTGAAGCTTTCTTT
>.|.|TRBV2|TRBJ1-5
CASSVGGGYVNQPQHF
TGTGCCAGCAGTGTGGGGGGGGGTTACGTAAATCAGCCCCAGCATTTT
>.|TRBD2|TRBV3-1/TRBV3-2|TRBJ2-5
CASSRREGRETQYF
TGTGCCAGCAGCCGGAGGGAGGGTCGGGAGACCCAGTACTTC
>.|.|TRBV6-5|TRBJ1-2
CASFYGVGDGYTF
TGTGCCAGCTTTTACGGGGTCGGAGATGGCTACACCTTC
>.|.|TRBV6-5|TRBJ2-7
CASSYFGPGYEQYF
TGTGCCAGCAGTTACTTCGGTCCGGGATACGAGCAGTACTTC
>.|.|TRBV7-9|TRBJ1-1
CASSLAVSEAFF
TGTGCCAGCAGCTTAGCGGTGTCTGAAGCTTTCTTT
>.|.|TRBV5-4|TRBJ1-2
CASSKDQIYGYTF
TGTGCCAGCAGCAAGGACCAAATCTATGGCTACACCTTC
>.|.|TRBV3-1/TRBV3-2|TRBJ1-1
CASSQALVRGRFTEAFF
TGTGCCAGCAGCCAAGCTTTGGTGAGGGGGAGGTTCACTGAAGCTTTCTTT
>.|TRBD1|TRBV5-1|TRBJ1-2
CASSIRQGSYGYTF
TGCGCCAGCAGCATCAGACAGGGAAGCTATGGCTACACCTTC
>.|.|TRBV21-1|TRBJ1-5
CASSPGRGSQPQHF
TGTGCCAGCAGCCCCGGAAGGGGAAGTCAGCCCCAGCATTTT
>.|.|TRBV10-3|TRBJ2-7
CATCDSSSYEQYF
TGTGCCACCTGTGACTCGAGCTCCTACGAGCAGTACTTC
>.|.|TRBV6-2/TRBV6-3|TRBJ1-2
CASSTPEGRGNYGYTF
TGTGCCAGCAGTACCCCCGAGGGTCGAGGTAACTATGGCTACACCTTC
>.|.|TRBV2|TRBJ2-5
CASDRTGVPQETQYF
TGTGCCAGCGACCGAACCGGGGTCCCTCAAGAGACCCAGTACTTC
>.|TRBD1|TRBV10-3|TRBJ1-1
CAISETGTGANPFF
TGTGCCATCAGTGAGACAGGGACAGGGGCTAACCCTTTCTTT
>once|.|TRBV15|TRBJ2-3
CATSRDSDSTDTQYF
TGTGCCACCAGCAGAGATTCTGACAGCACAGATACGCAGTATTTT
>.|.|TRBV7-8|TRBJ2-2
CASRPTGTGGTGELFF
TGTGCCAGCAGACCAACCGGGACCGGAGGCACCGGGGAGCTGTTTTTT
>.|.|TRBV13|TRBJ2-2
CASSLGAGSIYFANTGELFF
TGTGCCAGCAGCTTAGGTGCCGGGTCCATATATTTCGCGAACACCGGGGAGCTGTTTTTT
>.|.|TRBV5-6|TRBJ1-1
CASSPPVGTQNF
TGTGCCAGCAGCCCCCCTGTTGGGACACAGAACTTT
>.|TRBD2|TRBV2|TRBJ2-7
CASRRAGVGEQYF
TGTGCCAGCAGACGAGCGGGAGTGGGTGAGCAGTACTTC
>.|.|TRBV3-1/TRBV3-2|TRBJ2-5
CASSPGPPETQYF
TGTGCCAGCAGCCCGGGGCCTCCGGAGACCCAGTACTTC
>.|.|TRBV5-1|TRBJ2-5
CASSLAAGVTETQYF
TGCGCCAGCAGCTTGGCCGCAGGGGTAACAGAGACCCAGTACTTC
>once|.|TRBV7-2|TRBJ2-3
CASSLNVGVGDTQYF
TGTGCCAGCAGCTTAAATGTGGGAGTGGGGGATACGCAGTATTTT
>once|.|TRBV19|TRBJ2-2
CASGAANTGELFF
TGTGCCAGTGGGGCGGCGAACACCGGGGAGCTGTTTTTT
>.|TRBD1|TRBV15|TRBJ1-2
CATSSVGQGAEGYTF
TGTGCCACCAGCAGTGTTGGACAGGGGGCGGAAGGCTACACCTTC
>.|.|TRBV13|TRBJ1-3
CASSRGGLSGNTIYF
TGTGCCAGCAGCCGAGGGGGGCTCTCTGGAAACACCATATATTTT
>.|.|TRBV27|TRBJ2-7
CASSPYLLYEQYF
TGTGCCAGCAGTCCCTACCTTCTCTACGAGCAGTACTTC
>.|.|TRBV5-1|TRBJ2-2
CASSLDRMNTGELFF
TGCGCCAGCAGCTTGGACCGCATGAACACCGGGGAGCTGTTTTTT